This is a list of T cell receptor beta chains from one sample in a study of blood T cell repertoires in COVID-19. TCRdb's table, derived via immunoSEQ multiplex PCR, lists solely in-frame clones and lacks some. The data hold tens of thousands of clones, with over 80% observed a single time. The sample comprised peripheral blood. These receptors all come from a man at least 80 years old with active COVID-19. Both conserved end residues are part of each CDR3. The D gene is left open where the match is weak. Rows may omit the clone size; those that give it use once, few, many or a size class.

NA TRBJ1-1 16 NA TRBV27 TGTGCCAGCACCCGTACTTTGACGGCCCGGGACACTGAAGCTTTCTTT CASTRTLTARDTEAFF
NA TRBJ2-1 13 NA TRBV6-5 TGTGCCAGCAGTTACTCTGTGCGGGACCCCCCGTTCTTC CASSYSVRDPPFF
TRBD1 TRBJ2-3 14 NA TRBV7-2 TGTGCCAGCAGCTGGACAGGGTCAGCAGATACGCAGTATTTT CASSWTGSADTQYF
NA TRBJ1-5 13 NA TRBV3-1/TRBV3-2 TGTGCCAGCAGCCAATATAGCAATCAGCCCCAGCATTTT CASSQYSNQPQHF
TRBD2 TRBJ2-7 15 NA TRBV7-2 TGTGCCAGCAGCTTAGATCGAGCGGGAGTGTTCGAGCAGTACTTC CASSLDRAGVFEQYF
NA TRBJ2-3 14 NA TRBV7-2 TGTGCCAGCAGCGCTAGCCGCTGGGCAGATACGCAGTATTTT CASSASRWADTQYF
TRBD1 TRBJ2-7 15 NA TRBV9 TGTGCCAGCAGCCCTCACAGGGGGTTGGGTCTCGAGCAGTACTTC CASSPHRGLGLEQYF
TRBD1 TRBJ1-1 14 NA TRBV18 TGTGCCAGCTCACCACGTACAGGGGAATCTGAAGCTTTCTTT CASSPRTGESEAFF
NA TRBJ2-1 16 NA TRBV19 TGTGCCAGTAGTACCCAACAGGGTCTCCTCTACAATGAGCAGTTCTTC CASSTQQGLLYNEQFF
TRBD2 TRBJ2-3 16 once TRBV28 TGTGCCAGCACCTCTGGGTCTAGCGGATACACAGATACGCAGTATTTT CASTSGSSGYTDTQYF
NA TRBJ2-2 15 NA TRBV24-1 TGTGCCACCAGTAAAGGACAGCACAACACCGGGGAGCTGTTTTTT CATSKGQHNTGELFF
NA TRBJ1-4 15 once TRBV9 TGTGCCAGCAGCAATCAGGGTGGAACTAATGAAAAACTGTTTTTT CASSNQGGTNEKLFF
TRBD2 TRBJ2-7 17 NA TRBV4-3 TGCGCCAGCAGCCAAGATGTGTTCGGGCTAGCGGGAGTCGAGCAGTACTTC CASSQDVFGLAGVEQYF
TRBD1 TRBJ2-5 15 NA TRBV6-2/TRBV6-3 TGTGCCAGCAGCCCCGGGACAGGTGTCCCAGAGACCCAGTACTTC CASSPGTGVPETQYF
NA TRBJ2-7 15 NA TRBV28 TGTGCCAGCAGTTTAGGCAGGGTAGGTCCAGGCGAGCAGTACTTC CASSLGRVGPGEQYF
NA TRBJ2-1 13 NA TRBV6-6 TGTGCCAGCAGTTCAAGAGGTTACAATGAGCAGTTCTTC CASSSRGYNEQFF
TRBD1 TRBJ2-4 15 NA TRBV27 TGTGCCAGCAGCCAGGGGGTACTAGCCAAAAACATTCAGTACTTC CASSQGVLAKNIQYF
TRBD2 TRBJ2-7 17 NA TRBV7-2 TGTGCCAGCAGCTCACAGGGGACTAGCGGGTCCAGGGACGAGCAGTACTTC CASSSQGTSGSRDEQYF
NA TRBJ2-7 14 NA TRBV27 TGTGCCAGCAGTTTATACGGGAAAGGGTACGAGCAGTACTTC CASSLYGKGYEQYF
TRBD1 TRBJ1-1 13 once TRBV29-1 TGCAGCGCTAGGACAGGGGGGATGACTGAAGCTTTCTTT CSARTGGMTEAFF
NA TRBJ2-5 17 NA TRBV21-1 TGTGCCAGCAGCATTCCTAGCGGGCCTCTTCAGCTGGAGACCCAGTACTTC CASSIPSGPLQLETQYF
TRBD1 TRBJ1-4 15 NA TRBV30 TGTGCCTGGATGGTGGAGGGGGCCTCTAATGAAAAACTGTTTTTT CAWMVEGASNEKLFF
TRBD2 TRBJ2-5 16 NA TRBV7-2 TGTGCCAGCAGCTTGGTAGCGGGATTGTACCAAGAGACCCAGTACTTC CASSLVAGLYQETQYF
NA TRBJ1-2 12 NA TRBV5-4 TGTGCCAGCAGCCAGGATGCGGGAGGCTACACCTTC CASSQDAGGYTF
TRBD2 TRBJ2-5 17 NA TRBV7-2 TGTGCCAGCAGCTTAGGAACAGCGGGAGGACTGCGGGAGACCCAGTACTTC CASSLGTAGGLRETQYF
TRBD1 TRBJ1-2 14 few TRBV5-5 TGTGCCAGCAGCAGAGAGCAGGGGGCTCAGGGCTACACCTTC CASSREQGAQGYTF
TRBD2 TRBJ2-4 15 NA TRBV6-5 TGTGCCAGCAGCCGACTAGCCGTAGCCAAAAACATTCAGTACTTC CASSRLAVAKNIQYF